This T cell receptor (beta chain) was observed in a study of identical twins. Study results and limitations: A lower insertion count was a feature of abundant cord blood beta clonotypes, with no such feature in memory repertoires.

With respect to this clonotype: Its antigen is unidentified.

TCRdb re-analysed the 5' RACE reads in MiXCR, keeping a single row per CDR3 protein. The table lists roughly 720,000 distinct CDR3 sequences, approximately 18% of them singletons, with less than 15% in the top ten. Per germline, CDR1 LGHDT and CDR2 YNNKEL (reference sequence). V gave up 0 bases and J gave up 4 bases; unmatched junction bases: 6. The CDR3 has 17 residues. These records were also assigned to another study, of T cells expressing NK-cell markers. That work adds: Restriction of sorting to alpha-beta TCR T cells was accomplished in several experiments using an anti-gamma-delta TCR antibody. These same clonotypes (in a few donors) also led the CD3+CD56-NKG2C+ fraction.

The source material was PBMCs. This clonotype originated in a woman aged 18-29 years in good health. The chain links TRBV3-1 to TRBJ2-5; 12 nucleotides line up with TRBD2. CDR3 amino acids: CASSQELGLAGGETQYF. In DNA, the CDR3 is TGTGCCAGCAGCCAAGAGCTGGGACTAGCGGGCGGAGAGACCCAGTACTTC.